Following are 20 T cell receptor beta chains from one sample sequenced in a study of cytomegalovirus exposure and HLA in healthy donors. The PCR was carried out with 60 Vbeta primers and 13 Jbeta primers. The data were produced by immunoSEQ multiplex PCR, yet TCRdb's version contains in-frame clones alone and is incomplete. The repertoire holds more than 85,000 clones, with about two thirds as singletons. Sequencing input: PBMCs. The receptor source for this set is a female donor in good health and CMV-seronegative.

A few counts support this clone. V and J are TRBV7-9 and TRBJ2-1, with 10 bases identical to TRBD1. The germline CDR1 and CDR2 sequences are SEHNR and FQNEAQ (reference sequence). CDR3 length: 17 residues. With V trimmed by 0 bases and J by 5 bases, 7 bases remained unmatched. CDR3: CASSLARWTGGNNEQFF. CDR3 DNA: TGTGCCAGCAGCTTAGCGCGATGGACAGGGGGGAACAATGAGCAGTTCTTC.

The genes are TRBV28 and TRBJ2-7, with D possibly being TRBD2 (6 bases). Per germline, CDR1 MDHEN and CDR2 SYDVKM. The CDR3 totals 16 residues. Trimming left V 3 bases short and J 0 bases short, with 15 bases between. CDR3 in DNA: TGTGCCAGCAGTTTCCCATCGGTCGGGAGCTCCTACGAGCAGTACTTC. This codes for CASSFPSVGSSYEQYF.

The chain carries TRBV14 and TRBJ2-5, with D possibly matching TRBD1 (6 bases). V was shortened by 0 bases and J by 7 bases, with 6 bases between the two germline ends. The CDR3 extends over 12 amino acids. Germline V gene sequence: CDR1 SGHDN, CDR2 FVKESK. The CDR3: CASSQEGATQYF. DNA for the CDR3: TGTGCCAGCAGCCAAGAGGGGGCGACCCAGTACTTC.

The gene calls are TRBV6-1 and TRBJ1-3; D is ambiguous. Per the germline V gene, CDR1 is MNHNS and CDR2 is SASEGT. Trimming shortened V by 1 base and J by 14 bases, and 12 bases separated the two germline ends. The CDR3 has 12 amino acids. The CDR3 region is CASSEGRRNVYF. In nucleotides, the CDR3 is TGTGCCAGCAGTGAAGGGAGAAGGAATGTATATTTT.

This clone was observed a handful of times. This chain links TRBV7-2 with TRBJ1-5, with D hard to call. Trimming stripped 3 bases from V and 8 bases from J, with 8 bases between. CDR1 is SGHTA, CDR2 FQGNSA, per germline. The CDR3 spans 12 residues. The DNA of the CDR3 is TGTGCCAGCAGCTTCTCACACGAGCCCCAGCATTTT. Protein sequence: CASSFSHEPQHF.

This clone was found once. The chain couples TRBV9 to TRBJ2-7; TRBD2 matches at 8 bases. The length of the CDR3 is 15 residues. The germline CDR1 and CDR2 sequences are SGDLS and YYNGEE. V lost 0 bases to trimming and J lost 1 base; unmatched junction nucleotides: 3. The CDR3 protein is CASSVGSGTSYEQYF. The CDR3 coding sequence is TGTGCCAGCAGCGTAGGTAGCGGGACGTCCTACGAGCAGTACTTC.

The V gene is TRBV6-6, the J gene TRBJ2-6, with a tentative D call TRBD1 (6 bases). Trimming stripped 6 bases from V and 4 bases from J, with 10 bases between. CDR1 and CDR2 from the germline V gene are MNHNY and SVGAGI (reference sequence). The CDR3 loop spans 14 amino acids. CDR3 bases: TGTGCCAGCAGAGGACAGATCGGGGCCAACGTCCTGACTTTC. It specifies CASRGQIGANVLTF.

DNA of the CDR3: TGTGCCAGCAGCTTGGGGGGAGTTGTAGCTAACGAGCAGTACTTC. It translates to CASSLGGVVANEQYF. This chain uses TRBV5-8 with TRBJ2-7; a weak D match, TRBD2 (5 bases). The germline V gene has CDR1 SGHTS and CDR2 YDEGEE. With 0 bases removed from V and 5 bases from J, the gap between germline ends came to 15 bases. The CDR3 is 15 amino acids.

V gene TRBV27 combines with J gene TRBJ2-3, with 8 bases matching TRBD2. The germline gives CDR1 MNHEY, CDR2 SMNVEV (reference sequence). CDR3 length: 16 residues. The V gene end was trimmed by 7 bases and the J gene end by 0 bases; junction bases not matched to a gene: 9. This CDR3 reads CASKGRLARSTDTQYF. The CDR3 bases are TGTGCCAGCAAGGGGAGACTAGCGCGCAGCACAGATACGCAGTATTTT.

The V gene is TRBV30, the J gene TRBJ2-7; a possible D gene is TRBD1 (5 bases). Trimming removed 2 bases from V and 0 bases from J, with 8 bases in between. Germline V gene data show CDR1 as GTSNPN and CDR2 as SVGIG (reference sequence). The CDR3 loop spans 13 amino acids. This chain's CDR3 is CAWSQGGSYEQYF. CDR3 sequence (DNA): TGTGCCTGGAGTCAGGGCGGCTCCTACGAGCAGTACTTC. The whole variable domain, filled in from reference TRBV30 and TRBJ2-7, reads SQTIHQWPATLVQPVGSPLSLECTVEGTSNPNLYWYRQAAGRGLQLLFYSVGIGQISSEVPQNLSASRPQDRQFILSSKKLLLSDSGFYLCAWSQGGSYEQYFGPGTRLTVT.

V and J are TRBV28 and TRBJ1-5; no clear D. Trimming removed 2 bases from V and 5 bases from J, with 4 bases in between. The CDR3 has 12 amino acids. Germline CDR1 and CDR2: MDHEN and SYDVKM. In DNA form, the CDR3 reads TGTGCCAGCAGTTTAGAGTATCAGCCCCAGCATTTT. Its protein product is CASSLEYQPQHF.

The rearrangement uses TRBV7-8 and TRBJ1-1; D is unclear. The V end was cut by 2 bases, the J end by 3 bases, with 7 bases between. Per the germline V gene, CDR1 is SGHVS and CDR2 is FQNEAQ. This CDR3 region has 13 residues. For the CDR3, the DNA is TGTGCCAGCAGCTTAAGCGGAGACACTGAAGCTTTCTTT. This codes for CASSLSGDTEAFF.

This chain connects TRBV7-9 to TRBJ1-1, with 8 bases matching TRBD1. This CDR3 has 16 residues. Germline V gene sequence: CDR1 SEHNR, CDR2 FQNEAQ (reference sequence). The ends lost 5 bases at V and 1 base at J; junction bases unmatched: 9. CDR3 in DNA: TGTGCCAGCAGCCCTCAGGGGGCTAGTGAGAACACTGAAGCTTTCTTT. This encodes CASSPQGASENTEAFF.

This clone was found a few times. J is TRBJ2-7 and V is TRBV5-1; no firm D call. The CDR3 is 13 amino acids. Germline values: CDR1 SGHRS, CDR2 YFSETQ. V was trimmed by 1 base and J by 4 bases, leaving 9 bases between them. This CDR3 reads CASSLYSTYEQYF. For the CDR3, the DNA is TGCGCCAGCAGCTTGTACTCGACATACGAGCAGTACTTC.

The CDR3 loop reads CAWSVAGTSVYQSSYNEQFF. The CDR3 nucleotides read TGTGCCTGGAGTGTAGCTGGGACTAGCGTATACCAGAGCTCCTACAATGAGCAGTTCTTC. This chain joins TRBV30 and TRBJ2-1; 10 bases line up with TRBD2. Germline V lookup: CDR1 GTSNPN, CDR2 SVGIG (reference sequence). Losses at the gene ends were 0 bases for V and 0 bases for J; bases not matched to a gene: 14. The CDR3 is 20 amino acids. Supplemented by reference TRBV30 and TRBJ2-1, the full variable domain reads SQTIHQWPATLVQPVGSPLSLECTVEGTSNPNLYWYRQAAGRGLQLLFYSVGIGQISSEVPQNLSASRPQDRQFILSSKKLLLSDSGFYLCAWSVAGTSVYQSSYNEQFFGPGTRLTVL.

CDR3 sequence: CASSFPGRDTQYF. The CDR3 region has the DNA TGTGCCAGCAGCTTTCCGGGAAGAGATACGCAGTATTTT. This chain connects TRBV7-2 to TRBJ2-3; possibly TRBD2 for D (5 bases). This CDR3 is 13 amino acids long. Per germline, CDR1 SGHTA and CDR2 FQGNSA. Trimming shortened V by 3 bases and J by 5 bases, and 9 bases separated the two germline ends.

V is TRBV27 and J is TRBJ1-6, with D maybe TRBD1 (5 bases). The CDR3 spans 15 residues. Germline CDR1 MNHEY, CDR2 SMNVEV (reference sequence). V lost 2 bases to trimming and J lost 8 bases, with 13 bases between them. The CDR3 nucleotides read TGTGCCAGCAGTTTAAGAAGGGACTTTGATTCACCCCTCCACTTT. Its translation: CASSLRRDFDSPLHF.

This chain links TRBV9 with TRBJ1-2; possibly TRBD1 for D (5 bases). V lost 0 bases and J lost 0, with 12 bases in between. This CDR3 spans 16 amino acids. Looked up from germline, CDR1 is SGDLS and CDR2 is YYNGEE. The CDR3 DNA reads as TGTGCCAGCAGCGTAGGAGGCGGAGGGGCTAACTATGGCTACACCTTC. It codes for CASSVGGGGANYGYTF. The variable domain in full, with the rest retrieved from reference TRBV9 and TRBJ1-2, is DSGVTQTPKHLITATGQRVTLRCSPRSGDLSVYWYQQSLDQGLQFLIQYYNGEERAKGNILERFSAQQFPDLHSELNLSSLELGDSALYFCASSVGGGGANYGYTFGSGTRLTVV.

This clone was recorded a few times. V usage is TRBV10-3 and J usage is TRBJ2-6, with a tentative D call TRBD1 (6 bases). This CDR3 comprises 17 residues. CDR1 ENHRY and CDR2 SYGVKD come from the germline V gene. Trimming removed 2 bases from V and 1 base from J, with 12 bases in between. This CDR3 reads CAISEPRGGSGANVLTF. For the CDR3, the DNA is TGTGCCATCAGTGAGCCGAGAGGGGGATCTGGGGCCAACGTCCTGACTTTC.

The chain carries TRBV9 and TRBJ2-5; 10 bases are a match to TRBD1. The CDR3 has 15 residues. The V and J ends lost 0 bases and 4 bases, in that order; junction bases with no gene match: 3. Germline CDR1 is SGDLS and CDR2 is YYNGEE. CDR3 in amino acids: CASSVGGQGRETQYF. The CDR3 bases are TGTGCCAGCAGCGTAGGGGGACAGGGGAGAGAGACCCAGTACTTC. The full variable domain, completed using reference TRBV9 and TRBJ2-5, is DSGVTQTPKHLITATGQRVTLRCSPRSGDLSVYWYQQSLDQGLQFLIQYYNGEERAKGNILERFSAQQFPDLHSELNLSSLELGDSALYFCASSVGGQGRETQYFGPGTRLLVL.